This T cell receptor beta chain was sequenced during a study of blood T cell repertoires in COVID-19. Study in general: Spain, Italy and the United States supplied samples that represented acute and convalescent COVID-19. Nucleic acid was either cDNA or gDNA, and it came from T cells, B-cell-depleted T cells, or PBMCs.

Per the original methods: Reference gene primers were amplified, and this amplification served to estimate nucleated cell counts. Sequenced by immunoSEQ multiplex PCR; TCRdb stores in-frame clones only, minus some. The DNA was the basis for D and trimming; V, J and clone size are from that table. The sample holds roughly 100,000 clones; approximately 90% are singletons and the top ten take about 30%. Losses at the gene ends were 5 bases for V and 4 bases for J; bases not matched to a gene: 9. The length of the CDR3 is 15 residues. Germline V gene lookup returns CDR1 SGHRS and CDR2 YFSETQ. The receptor was isolated from a woman older than 75 with acute or convalescent COVID-19. The chain has TRBV5-1 and TRBJ2-7; 10 bases line up with TRBD1. The sequencing sample was made of peripheral blood. The CDR3, as DNA: TGCGCCAGCAGGCCCCCGACAGGGGGCTCGTACGAGCAGTACTTC. Its translation is CASRPPTGGSYEQYF. The entire variable domain, with the rest obtained from reference TRBV5-1 and TRBJ2-7, is as follows: KAGVTQTPRYLIKTRGQQVTLSCSPISGHRSVSWYQQTPGQGLQFLFEYFSETQRNKGNFPGRFSGRQFSNSRSEMNVSTLELGDSALYLCASRPPTGGSYEQYFGPGTRLTVT.